This is a list of T cell receptor beta chains from one sample in a study of T-cell memory formation after mild COVID-19. TCRdb re-derived calls from the 5' RACE reads in MiXCR, one entry per CDR3 protein. The repertoire consists of under 90,000 distinct CDR3 sequences, with more than 11% occurring once and the leading ten covering 30% to 35%. Sequencing was done on a sample of PBMCs or a T cell subset sorted from them (not recorded which). These receptors all stem from an adult woman who had mild COVID-19 (a few samples of this study predate the infection). Cell type and time point are not known. CDR3s include the opening cysteine and the closing phenylalanine or tryptophan. A D gene is named only where the DNA matches it firmly. Part of the rows lack a size; the others show once, few, many or a class for expanded clones.

clone_size: NA; d_call: TRBD2; v_call: TRBV7-6; j_call: TRBJ2-1; cdr3_nt: TGTGCCAGCAGCTTAGGGGGAGGGCCCTTCAATGAGCAGTTCTTC; cdr3_aa: CASSLGGGPFNEQFF
clone_size: few; d_call: NA; v_call: TRBV20-1; j_call: TRBJ2-3; cdr3_nt: TGCAGTGCGCCCCGGGACCCGCGAGGAGATACGCAGTATTTT; cdr3_aa: CSAPRDPRGDTQYF
clone_size: few; d_call: TRBD1; v_call: TRBV25-1; j_call: TRBJ1-3; cdr3_nt: TGTGCCAGCACCCCCCAGGGGGTAAATGGAAACACCATATATTTT; cdr3_aa: CASTPQGVNGNTIYF
clone_size: NA; d_call: TRBD1; v_call: TRBV7-2; j_call: TRBJ2-1; cdr3_nt: TGTGCCAGCAGCGTTGGGACAGGGGGTGAGCAGTTCTTC; cdr3_aa: CASSVGTGGEQFF
clone_size: NA; d_call: TRBD2; v_call: TRBV9; j_call: TRBJ2-1; cdr3_nt: TGTGCCAGCAGCATCAGTCGGACTAGCGGGGGCTCCTACAATGAGCAGTTCTTC; cdr3_aa: CASSISRTSGGSYNEQFF
clone_size: few; d_call: NA; v_call: TRBV7-9; j_call: TRBJ2-1; cdr3_nt: TGTGCCAGCAGCTTAGGGGGGATCGAGCAGTTCTTC; cdr3_aa: CASSLGGIEQFF
clone_size: NA; d_call: NA; v_call: TRBV20-1; j_call: TRBJ2-7; cdr3_nt: TGCAGTGCTAGAGATGTCGGGGACCTCCTCCCCTACGAGCAGTACTTC; cdr3_aa: CSARDVGDLLPYEQYF
clone_size: few; d_call: NA; v_call: TRBV3-1; j_call: TRBJ1-2; cdr3_nt: TGTGCCAGCAGCCACCCGGGACTGACGGACTATGGCTACACCTTC; cdr3_aa: CASSHPGLTDYGYTF
clone_size: NA; d_call: NA; v_call: TRBV3-1; j_call: TRBJ2-7; cdr3_nt: TGTGCCAGCAGCCAATTAGAATCCTACGAGCAGTACTTC; cdr3_aa: CASSQLESYEQYF
clone_size: NA; d_call: TRBD2; v_call: TRBV6-5; j_call: TRBJ2-5; cdr3_nt: TGTGCCAGCACCCAATCGGGGACTAGCGGGAGGCCTGGAGAGACCCAGTACTTC; cdr3_aa: CASTQSGTSGRPGETQYF
clone_size: many; d_call: TRBD2; v_call: TRBV7-9; j_call: TRBJ2-1; cdr3_nt: TGTGCCAGCAGCGGTCGGCGGGAGACGAATAATGAGCAGTTCTTC; cdr3_aa: CASSGRRETNNEQFF
clone_size: NA; d_call: NA; v_call: TRBV5-4; j_call: TRBJ2-7; cdr3_nt: TGTGCCAGCAGCTTGGAAGCGGGACATTACGAGCAGTACTTC; cdr3_aa: CASSLEAGHYEQYF
clone_size: few; d_call: NA; v_call: TRBV4-3; j_call: TRBJ2-7; cdr3_nt: TGCGCCAGCAGCCAAGATTATCTAGCACGCAGTTCGGGGGAGCAGTACTTC; cdr3_aa: CASSQDYLARSSGEQYF
clone_size: NA; d_call: NA; v_call: TRBV9; j_call: TRBJ2-3; cdr3_nt: TGTGCCAGCAGCGTAGGCGACACAGATACGCAGTATTTT; cdr3_aa: CASSVGDTDTQYF
clone_size: many; d_call: NA; v_call: TRBV7-7; j_call: TRBJ2-2; cdr3_nt: TGTGCCAGCAGCCTCAGAACGCCGGACAGCTACACCGGGGAGCTGTTTTTT; cdr3_aa: CASSLRTPDSYTGELFF
clone_size: few; d_call: NA; v_call: TRBV6-6; j_call: TRBJ2-5; cdr3_nt: TGTGCCAGCAGTTACTCGGGGACCAAAGAGACCCAGTACTTC; cdr3_aa: CASSYSGTKETQYF
clone_size: NA; d_call: NA; v_call: TRBV3-1; j_call: TRBJ2-3; cdr3_nt: TGTGCCAGCAGCCAAGATCAAGGGGCTTTTAGCACAGATACGCAGTATTTT; cdr3_aa: CASSQDQGAFSTDTQYF